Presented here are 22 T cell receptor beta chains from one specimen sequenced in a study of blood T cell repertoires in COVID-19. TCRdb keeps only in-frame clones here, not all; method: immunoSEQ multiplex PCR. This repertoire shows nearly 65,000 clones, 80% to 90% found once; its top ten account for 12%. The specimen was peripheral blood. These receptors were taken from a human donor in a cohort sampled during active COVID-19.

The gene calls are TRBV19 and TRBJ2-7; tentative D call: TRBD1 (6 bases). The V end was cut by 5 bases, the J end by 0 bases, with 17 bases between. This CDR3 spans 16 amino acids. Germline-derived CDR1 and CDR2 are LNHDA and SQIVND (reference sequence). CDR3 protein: CASSPSGTPSSYEQYF. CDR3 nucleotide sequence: TGTGCCAGTAGTCCTTCCGGGACACCCAGCTCCTACGAGCAGTACTTC.

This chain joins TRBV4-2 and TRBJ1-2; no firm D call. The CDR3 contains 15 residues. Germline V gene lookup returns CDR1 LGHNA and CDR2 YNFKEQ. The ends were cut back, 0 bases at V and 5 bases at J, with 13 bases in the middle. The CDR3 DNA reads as TGTGCCAGCAGCCAAGAGGGCTCAGAACTTTATGGCTACACCTTC. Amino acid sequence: CASSQEGSELYGYTF.

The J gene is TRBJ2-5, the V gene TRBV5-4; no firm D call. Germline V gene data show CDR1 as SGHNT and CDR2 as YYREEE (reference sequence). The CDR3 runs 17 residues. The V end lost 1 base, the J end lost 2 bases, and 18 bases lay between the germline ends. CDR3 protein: CASSLLIRSSRQETQYF. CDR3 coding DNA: TGTGCCAGCAGCTTGCTTATAAGATCATCCAGACAAGAGACCCAGTACTTC.

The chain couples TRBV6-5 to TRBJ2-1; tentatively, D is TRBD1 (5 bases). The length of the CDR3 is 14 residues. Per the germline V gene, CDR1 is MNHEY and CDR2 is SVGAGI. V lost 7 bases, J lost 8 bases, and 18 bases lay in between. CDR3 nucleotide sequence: TGTGCCAGCACTATACAGCAGGGAAGGTATGAGCAGTTCTTC. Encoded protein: CASTIQQGRYEQFF.

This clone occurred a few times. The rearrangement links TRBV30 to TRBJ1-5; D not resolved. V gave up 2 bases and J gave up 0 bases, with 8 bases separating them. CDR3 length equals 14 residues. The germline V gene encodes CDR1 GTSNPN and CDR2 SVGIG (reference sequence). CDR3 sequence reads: CAWSTVNSNQPQHF. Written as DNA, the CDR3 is TGTGCCTGGAGTACGGTAAATAGCAATCAGCCCCAGCATTTT.

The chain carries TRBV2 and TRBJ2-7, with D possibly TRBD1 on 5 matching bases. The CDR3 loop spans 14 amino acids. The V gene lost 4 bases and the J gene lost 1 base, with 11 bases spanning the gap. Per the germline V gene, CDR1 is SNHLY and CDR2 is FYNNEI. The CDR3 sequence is CASSVSAGSYEQYF. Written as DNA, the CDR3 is TGTGCCAGCAGTGTTTCCGCAGGGTCCTACGAGCAGTACTTC.

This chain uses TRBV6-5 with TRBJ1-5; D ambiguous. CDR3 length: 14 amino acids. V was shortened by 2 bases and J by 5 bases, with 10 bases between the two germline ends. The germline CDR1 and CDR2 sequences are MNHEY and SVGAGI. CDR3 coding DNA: TGTGCCAGCAGTTACGGGCAGAACTATCAGCCCCAGCATTTT. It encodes CASSYGQNYQPQHF.

The CDR3 DNA sequence: TGTGCCAGCAGTAACGACAGGGTCTATCAGCCCCAGCATTTT. Translated: CASSNDRVYQPQHF. This chain links TRBV6-5 with TRBJ1-5, with 7 bases that match TRBD1. The CDR3 contains 14 residues. V shed 5 bases, J shed 5 bases, and the junction held 6 bases outside the gene matches. Germline V lookup: CDR1 MNHEY, CDR2 SVGAGI.

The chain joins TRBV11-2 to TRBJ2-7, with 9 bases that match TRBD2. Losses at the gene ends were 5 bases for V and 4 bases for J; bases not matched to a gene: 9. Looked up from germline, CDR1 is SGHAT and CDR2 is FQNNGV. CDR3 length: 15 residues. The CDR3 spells CASSDRVAGEYEQYF. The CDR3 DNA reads TGTGCCAGCAGCGACAGGGTAGCGGGGGAATACGAGCAGTACTTC.

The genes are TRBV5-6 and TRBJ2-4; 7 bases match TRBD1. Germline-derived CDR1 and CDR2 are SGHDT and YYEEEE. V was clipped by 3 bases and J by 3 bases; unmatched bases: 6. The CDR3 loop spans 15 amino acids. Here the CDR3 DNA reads TGTGCCAGCAGCTCGAGGGGGCCGGTCAAAAACATTCAGTACTTC. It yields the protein CASSSRGPVKNIQYF.

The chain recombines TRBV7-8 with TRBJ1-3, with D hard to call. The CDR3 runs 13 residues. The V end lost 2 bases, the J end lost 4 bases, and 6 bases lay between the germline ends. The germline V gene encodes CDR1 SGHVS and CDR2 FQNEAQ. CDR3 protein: CASSLQAGNTIYF. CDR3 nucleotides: TGTGCCAGCAGCTTACAGGCCGGAAACACCATATATTTT. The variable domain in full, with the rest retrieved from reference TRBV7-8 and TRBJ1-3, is GAGVSQSPRYKVAKRGQDVALRCDPISGHVSLFWYQQALGQGPEFLTYFQNEAQLDKSGLPSDRFFAERPEGSVSTLKIQRTQQEDSAVYLCASSLQAGNTIYFGEGSWLTVV.

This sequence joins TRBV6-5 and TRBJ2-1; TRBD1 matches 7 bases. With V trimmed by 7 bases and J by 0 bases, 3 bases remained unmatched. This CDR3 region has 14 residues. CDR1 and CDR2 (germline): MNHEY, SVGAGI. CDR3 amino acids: CASTGGTSYNEQFF. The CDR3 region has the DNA TGTGCCAGCACAGGGGGAACCTCCTACAATGAGCAGTTCTTC.

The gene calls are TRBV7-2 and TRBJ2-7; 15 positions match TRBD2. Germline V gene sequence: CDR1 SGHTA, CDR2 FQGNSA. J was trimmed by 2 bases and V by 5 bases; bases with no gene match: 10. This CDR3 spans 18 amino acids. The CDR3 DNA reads TGTGCCAGCAGCCAGTGGACTAGCGGGGGGGTGGTAGCCTACGAGCAGTACTTC. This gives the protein CASSQWTSGGVVAYEQYF.

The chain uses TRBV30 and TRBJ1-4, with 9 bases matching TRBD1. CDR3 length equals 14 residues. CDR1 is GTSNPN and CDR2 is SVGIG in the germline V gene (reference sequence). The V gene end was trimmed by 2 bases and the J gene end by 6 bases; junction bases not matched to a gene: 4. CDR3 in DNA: TGTGCCTGGAGTACCGGGACAGGGTATGAAAAACTGTTTTTT. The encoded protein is CAWSTGTGYEKLFF.

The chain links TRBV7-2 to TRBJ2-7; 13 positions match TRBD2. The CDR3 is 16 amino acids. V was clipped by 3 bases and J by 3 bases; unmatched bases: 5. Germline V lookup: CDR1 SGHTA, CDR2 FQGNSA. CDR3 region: CASSFGLAGVGYEQYF. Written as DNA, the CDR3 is TGTGCCAGCAGCTTCGGACTAGCGGGAGTAGGCTACGAGCAGTACTTC.

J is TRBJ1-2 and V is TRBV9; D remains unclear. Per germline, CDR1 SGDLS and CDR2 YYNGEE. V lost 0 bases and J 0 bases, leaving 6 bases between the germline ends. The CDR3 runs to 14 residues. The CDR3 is CASSVGATNYGYTF. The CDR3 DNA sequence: TGTGCCAGCAGCGTAGGGGCCACTAACTATGGCTACACCTTC. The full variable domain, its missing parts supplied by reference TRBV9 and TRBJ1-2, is DSGVTQTPKHLITATGQRVTLRCSPRSGDLSVYWYQQSLDQGLQFLIQYYNGEERAKGNILERFSAQQFPDLHSELNLSSLELGDSALYFCASSVGATNYGYTFGSGTRLTVV.

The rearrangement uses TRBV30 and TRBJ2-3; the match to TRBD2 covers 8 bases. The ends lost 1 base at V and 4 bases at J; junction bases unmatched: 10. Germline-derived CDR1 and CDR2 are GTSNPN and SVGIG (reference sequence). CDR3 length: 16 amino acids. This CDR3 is CAWSGDNGGEADTQYF. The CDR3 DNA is TGTGCCTGGAGTGGGGACAACGGGGGGGAGGCAGATACGCAGTATTTT. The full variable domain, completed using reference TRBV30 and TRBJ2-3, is SQTIHQWPATLVQPVGSPLSLECTVEGTSNPNLYWYRQAAGRGLQLLFYSVGIGQISSEVPQNLSASRPQDRQFILSSKKLLLSDSGFYLCAWSGDNGGEADTQYFGPGTRLTVL.

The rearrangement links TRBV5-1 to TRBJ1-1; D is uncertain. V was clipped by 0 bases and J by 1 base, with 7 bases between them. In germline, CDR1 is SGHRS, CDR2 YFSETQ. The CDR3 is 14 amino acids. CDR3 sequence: CASSLGSSNTEAFF. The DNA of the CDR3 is TGCGCCAGCAGCTTGGGGAGCTCGAACACTGAAGCTTTCTTT. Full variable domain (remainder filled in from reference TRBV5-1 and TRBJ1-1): KAGVTQTPRYLIKTRGQQVTLSCSPISGHRSVSWYQQTPGQGLQFLFEYFSETQRNKGNFPGRFSGRQFSNSRSEMNVSTLELGDSALYLCASSLGSSNTEAFFGQGTRLTVV.

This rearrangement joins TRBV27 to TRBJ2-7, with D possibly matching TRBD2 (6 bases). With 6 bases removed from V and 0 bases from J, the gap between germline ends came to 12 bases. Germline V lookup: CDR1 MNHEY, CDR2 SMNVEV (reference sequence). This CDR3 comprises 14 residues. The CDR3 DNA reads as TGTGCCAGCAGCATTGCGGGGTCCTCCTACGAGCAGTACTTC. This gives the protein CASSIAGSSYEQYF.

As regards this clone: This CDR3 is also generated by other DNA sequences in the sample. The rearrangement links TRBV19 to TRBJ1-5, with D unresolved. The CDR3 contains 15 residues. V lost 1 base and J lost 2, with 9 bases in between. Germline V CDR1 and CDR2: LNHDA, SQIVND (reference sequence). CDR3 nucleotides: TGTGCCAGTAGTATAGGGTCGAGGGGCAATCAGCCCCAGCATTTT. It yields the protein CASSIGSRGNQPQHF.

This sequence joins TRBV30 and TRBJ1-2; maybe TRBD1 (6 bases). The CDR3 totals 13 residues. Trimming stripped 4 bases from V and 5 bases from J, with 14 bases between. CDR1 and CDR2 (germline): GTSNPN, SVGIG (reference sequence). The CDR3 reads CAWMGEGVYGYTF. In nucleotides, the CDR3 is TGTGCCTGGATGGGAGAGGGGGTATATGGCTACACCTTC.

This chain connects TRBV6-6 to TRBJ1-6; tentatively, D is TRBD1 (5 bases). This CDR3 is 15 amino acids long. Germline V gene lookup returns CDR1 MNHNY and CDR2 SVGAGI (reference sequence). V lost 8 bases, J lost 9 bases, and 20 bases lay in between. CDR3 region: CASFQTAGRGSPLHF. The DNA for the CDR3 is TGTGCCAGCTTCCAGACCGCAGGGAGGGGTTCACCCCTCCACTTT.